The sequence of this TCR beta chain was determined in a study of immune heterogeneity within non-small cell lung tumors. This clonotype was seen repeatedly, ten times or more. The J segment lost 5 bases and the V segment lost 6 bases, leaving 7 bases of the junction unmatched. In germline, CDR1 is LNHDA, CDR2 SQIVND (reference sequence). The CDR3 is 14 residues long. Template input, which was bulk tumor genomic DNA, totaled approximately 600 ng per sample. Taken during surgery, several biopsies per primary tumor were spaced as far apart as possible within the tumor mass. Undergoing curative surgery were patients whose non-small cell lung cancer was untreated and newly diagnosed. Using 32 V and 13 J primers, multiplex PCR amplified TCR beta CDR3. TCRdb called the multiplex PCR reads again in MiXCR, with one record for every CDR3 protein. The sample contains approximately 15,000 distinct CDR3 sequences, over 25% of which appear only once.

The chain employs TRBV19 and TRBJ1-2; 9 nucleotides align to TRBD1. This TCR derives from a middle-aged man with non-small cell lung cancer. The sequenced sample was lung tumor tissue. CDR3 region: CASRSPGQGYGYTF. For the CDR3, the DNA is TGTGCCAGTAGAAGTCCGGGACAGGGATATGGCTACACCTTC.